Following are 16 T cell receptor beta chains from one sample sequenced in a study of blood T cell repertoires in COVID-19. Repertoires were generated with immunoSEQ multiplex PCR, while TCRdb's copy carries only in-frame clones and drops some. The data contain around 250,000 clones, around 87% of them singletons. The sample comprised peripheral blood. The receptors come from a woman between 70 and 85 years old with active or convalescent COVID-19.

This chain uses TRBV14 with TRBJ1-3, with D possibly TRBD1 on 5 matching bases. Germline V gene data show CDR1 as SGHDN and CDR2 as FVKESK. The germline V and J ends were trimmed by 7 bases and 4 bases, with 14 bases remaining between them. The CDR3 consists of 14 residues. This chain's CDR3 is CASIRAIEGNTIYF. The CDR3 nucleotides are TGTGCCAGCATCAGGGCCATAGAGGGAAACACCATATATTTT.

The genes are TRBV24-1 and TRBJ1-1; D is uncertain. Germline V gene lookup returns CDR1 KGHDR and CDR2 SFDVKD. The germline V and J ends were trimmed by 2 bases and 4 bases, with 13 bases remaining between them. The CDR3 spans 15 residues. The CDR3 reads CATSDSLDPGTEAFF. CDR3 DNA: TGTGCCACCAGTGATTCACTAGACCCCGGCACTGAAGCTTTCTTT.

This sequence joins TRBV5-1 and TRBJ2-7; D unclear. The CDR3 totals 13 residues. The germline CDR1 and CDR2 sequences are SGHRS and YFSETQ. Trimming cost V 2 bases and J 7 bases, with 13 bases left between them. CDR3 sequence reads: CASSFNLPGEQYF. The CDR3 DNA sequence: TGCGCCAGCAGCTTCAATCTGCCCGGGGAGCAGTACTTC.

This clone has more than one count but fewer than ten. This chain connects TRBV7-2 to TRBJ1-3; 8 bases fit TRBD1. The CDR3 contains 14 residues. Germline CDR1 is SGHTA and CDR2 is FQGNSA. J was trimmed by 7 bases and V by 5 bases; bases with no gene match: 7. The CDR3 sequence: CASSPGQGRNTIYF. The CDR3 DNA reads TGTGCCAGCAGCCCCGGACAGGGACGGAACACCATATATTTT.

The chain couples TRBV3-1 (or the pseudogene TRBV3-2) to TRBJ2-2; 7 nucleotides match TRBD2. The CDR3 loop spans 16 amino acids. Germline trimming cut 2 bases from V and 7 bases from J; bases unmatched to any gene: 10. Germline assignment: CDR1 LGHDT and CDR2 YNNKEL (reference sequence). This chain's CDR3 is CASSQPLTSDSGELFF. In nucleotides, the CDR3 is TGTGCCAGCAGCCAACCTCTAACTAGCGATAGCGGGGAGCTGTTTTTT.

The chain has TRBV29-1 and TRBJ2-1; 9 bases are a match to TRBD1. Germline V gene data show CDR1 as SQVTM and CDR2 as ANQGSEA. V dropped 8 bases and J dropped 8; count of bases not matched to a gene: 13. The CDR3 sequence is 14 residues long. The CDR3 spells CSLTAGQGFYEQFF. CDR3 nucleotide sequence: TGCAGCCTTACGGCCGGACAGGGGTTCTATGAGCAGTTCTTC.

The table lists this clone with a count of one. V is TRBV23-1 and J is TRBJ2-3, with TRBD2 matching 12 bases. TRBV23-1 is labeled an ORF, and its function is uncertain. There are 17 residues in the CDR3. V dropped 2 bases and J dropped 2; count of bases not matched to a gene: 5. The CDR3 nucleotides read TGCGCCAGCAGTCAAACTAGCGGGGGGCCTATCACAGATACGCAGTATTTT. As protein: CASSQTSGGPITDTQYF.

This chain uses TRBV7-9 with TRBJ2-7; 8 nucleotides line up with TRBD1. The germline V gene encodes CDR1 SEHNR and CDR2 FQNEAQ (reference sequence). V was pared by 3 bases and J by 6 bases, with 4 bases of the junction left unmatched. The length of the CDR3 is 13 residues. The CDR3 spells CASSFRTGGEQYF. Here the CDR3 DNA reads TGTGCCAGCAGCTTCCGTACAGGGGGCGAGCAGTACTTC.

The chain has TRBV10-1 and TRBJ2-3; D gene uncertain. Germline V CDR1 and CDR2: WNHNN, SYGVQD (reference sequence). The CDR3 length is 14 residues. V lost 1 base, J lost 5 bases, and 10 bases lay in between. DNA of the CDR3: TGCGCCAGCAGTGAGTTCGACTTGCAAGATACGCAGTATTTT. As protein: CASSEFDLQDTQYF.

The chain joins TRBV19 to TRBJ1-4, with D unclear. The CDR3 runs 13 residues. Trimming stripped 1 base from V and 4 bases from J, with 4 bases between. CDR1 is LNHDA, CDR2 SQIVND, per germline (reference sequence). The CDR3 DNA reads TGTGCCAGTAGTATAGCCCGTAATGAAAAACTGTTTTTT. Its translation is CASSIARNEKLFF.

The chain is built from TRBV4-3 and TRBJ1-5, with TRBD1 matching 7 bases. CDR1 is LGHNA, CDR2 YSLEER, per germline. This CDR3 has 17 amino acids. V dropped 4 bases and J dropped 3; count of bases not matched to a gene: 12. The CDR3 reads CASSLFRDSFNNQPQHF. The CDR3 coding sequence is TGCGCCAGCAGCCTCTTCCGGGACAGCTTTAACAATCAGCCCCAGCATTTT.

The chain couples TRBV18 to TRBJ2-3; TRBD2 might be the D (6 bases). The CDR3 extends over 16 amino acids. V lost 10 bases and J lost 8, with 28 bases in between. Germline-derived CDR1 and CDR2 are KGHSH and LQKENI. The CDR3 spells CAKPRVLASKDGTQYF. The DNA for the CDR3 is TGTGCCAAGCCACGGGTGCTAGCGTCGAAGGACGGTACGCAGTATTTT.

The gene calls are TRBV3-1 (or the pseudogene TRBV3-2) and TRBJ1-2; D is unclear. This CDR3 comprises 12 residues. The germline V and J ends were trimmed by 0 bases and 7 bases, with 6 bases remaining between them. Germline V gene lookup returns CDR1 LGHDT and CDR2 YNNKEL (reference sequence). The chain's CDR3 is CASSQERFGYTF. In nucleotides, the CDR3 is TGTGCCAGCAGCCAAGAACGGTTTGGCTACACCTTC.

The chain couples TRBV12-3 or TRBV12-4 to TRBJ1-1; perhaps TRBD1 as D (6 bases). V was trimmed by 7 bases and J by 8 bases, leaving 14 bases between them. This CDR3 comprises 12 residues. As DNA, the CDR3 is TGTGCCAGCACCAAAAGACAGGCCGAAGCTTTCTTT. This sequence encodes CASTKRQAEAFF.

This chain uses TRBV19 with TRBJ2-4; 9 bases are a match to TRBD1. The germline gives CDR1 LNHDA, CDR2 SQIVND (reference sequence). V lost 3 bases, J lost 7 bases, and 7 bases stayed unmatched. The CDR3 runs to 15 residues. The CDR3 DNA sequence: TGTGCCAGTAGTATCGCGGGGGACAGGGAGAACATTCAGTACTTC. Translation gives CASSIAGDRENIQYF.

The chain joins TRBV19 to TRBJ1-2; 7 bases match TRBD1. CDR1 and CDR2 from the germline V gene are LNHDA and SQIVND (reference sequence). This CDR3 comprises 13 residues. V was pared by 5 bases and J by 7 bases, with 7 bases of the junction left unmatched. The CDR3 DNA follows: TGTGCCAGTAGTGTCCGGGACAGCATTGGCTACACCTTC. This gives the protein CASSVRDSIGYTF.